The present T cell receptor (beta chain) was sequenced within a study of persistence of HIV-infected CD4 T cells. Notes on the study in general: Rare CMV-responding cells carrying HIV-1 proviruses were not analyzed separately for TCR. Compared with CD3/CD28-stimulated cells, CMV- and Gag-responding cells showed lower TCRbeta richness.

The immunoSEQ assay was version 4, run in survey mode. Genomic DNA was diluted to roughly 9.4 ng/uL, up to roughly 1 ug per sample. Data came from immunoSEQ multiplex PCR; TCRdb stores just in-frame clones and leaves some out. The table records approximately 31,000 clones, 80% to 90% of them present only once. CDR3 length: 16 residues. CDR1 MNHNS and CDR2 SASEGT come from the germline V gene. Trimming stripped 4 bases from V and 3 bases from J, with 16 bases between. Cells were stimulated with CMV-infected fibroblast lysates at 8 to 10 ug/mL. Memory cells lacking CD40L and CD69 with high CD45RO were sorted. Stimulated PBMCs had first been depleted of CD8+ T cells. In the case of this clone: Its target is unknown.

The sample was CD4+ T cells sorted from PBMCs after roughly 19-hour stimulation, taken from a patient who received antiretroviral therapy. The chain is built from TRBV6-1 and TRBJ1-5, with D possibly being TRBD1 (5 bases). The sequence derives from an adult man with HIV who was CMV-seropositive. Written as DNA, the CDR3 is TGTGCCAGCAGTGCCGGGGGTCCCCTGGACAATCAGCCCCAGCATTTT. It translates to CASSAGGPLDNQPQHF.